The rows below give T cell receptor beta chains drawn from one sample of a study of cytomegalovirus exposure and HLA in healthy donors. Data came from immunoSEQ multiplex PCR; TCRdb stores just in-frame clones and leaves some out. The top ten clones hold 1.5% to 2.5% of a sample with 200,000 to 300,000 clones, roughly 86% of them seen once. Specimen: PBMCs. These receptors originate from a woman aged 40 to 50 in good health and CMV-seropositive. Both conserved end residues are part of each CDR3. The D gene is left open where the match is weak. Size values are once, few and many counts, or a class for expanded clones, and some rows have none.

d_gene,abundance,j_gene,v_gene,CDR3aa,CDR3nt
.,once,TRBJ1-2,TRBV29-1,CSAPGGGVNGYTF,TGCAGCGCACCGGGGGGGGGTGTGAATGGCTACACCTTC
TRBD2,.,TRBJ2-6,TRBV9,CASSGSSGRANGANVLTF,TGTGCCAGCAGCGGTTCAAGCGGGAGGGCCAATGGGGCCAACGTCCTGACTTTC
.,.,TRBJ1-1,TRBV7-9,CASSLDSPRAEAFF,TGTGCCAGCAGCTTGGACAGCCCCCGGGCTGAAGCTTTCTTT
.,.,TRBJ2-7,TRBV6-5,CASAKGEAYEQYF,TGTGCCAGCGCTAAGGGGGAAGCATACGAGCAGTACTTC
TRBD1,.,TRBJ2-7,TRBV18,CASSHLGPGGFYEQYF,TGTGCCAGCTCACACCTTGGGCCAGGGGGCTTCTACGAGCAGTACTTC
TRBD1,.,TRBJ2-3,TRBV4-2,CASSQDLAGGADTQYF,TGTGCCAGCAGCCAAGATCTGGCAGGGGGCGCAGATACGCAGTATTTT
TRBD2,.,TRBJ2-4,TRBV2,CASRRTSGRTKNIQYF,TGTGCCAGCAGGAGGACTAGCGGGAGGACCAAAAACATTCAGTACTTC
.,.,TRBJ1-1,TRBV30,CAWSRRDTMNTEAFF,TGTGCCTGGAGCCGCCGGGACACGATGAACACTGAAGCTTTCTTT
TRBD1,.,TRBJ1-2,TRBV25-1,CASSDTGQGNGYTF,TGTGCCAGCAGTGACACGGGACAGGGGAATGGCTACACCTTC
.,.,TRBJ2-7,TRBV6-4,CASSKVAGEPYEQYF,TGTGCCAGCAGTAAGGTGGCAGGGGAACCCTACGAGCAGTACTTC
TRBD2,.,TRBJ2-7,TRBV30,CALAAGLAGVGSSYEQYF,TGTGCCCTTGCGGCGGGACTAGCGGGAGTGGGAAGCTCCTACGAGCAGTACTTC